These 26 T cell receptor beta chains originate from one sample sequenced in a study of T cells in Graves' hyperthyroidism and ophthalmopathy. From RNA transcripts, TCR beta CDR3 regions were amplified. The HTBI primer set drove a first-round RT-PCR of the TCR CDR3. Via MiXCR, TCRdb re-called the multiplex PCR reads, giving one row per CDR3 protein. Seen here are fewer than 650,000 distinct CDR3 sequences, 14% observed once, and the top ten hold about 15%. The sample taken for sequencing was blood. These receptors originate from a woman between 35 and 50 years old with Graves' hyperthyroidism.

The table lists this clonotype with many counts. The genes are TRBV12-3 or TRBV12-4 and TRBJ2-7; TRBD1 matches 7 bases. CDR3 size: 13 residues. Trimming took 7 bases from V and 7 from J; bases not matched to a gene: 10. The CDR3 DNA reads TGTGCCAGCACCAGGGGGAGCCCCCTTGAGCAGTACTTC. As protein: CASTRGSPLEQYF.

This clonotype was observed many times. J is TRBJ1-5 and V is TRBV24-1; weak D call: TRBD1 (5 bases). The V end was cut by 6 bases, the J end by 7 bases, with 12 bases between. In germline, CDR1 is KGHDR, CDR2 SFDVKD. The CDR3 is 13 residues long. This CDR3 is CATSPGFGQPQHF. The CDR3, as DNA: TGTGCCACCAGTCCAGGGTTTGGGCAGCCCCAGCATTTT.

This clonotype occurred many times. The CDR3 sequence: CASSGPRLASGNTIYF. CDR3 coding DNA: TGTGCCAGCAGCGGACCCCGGTTAGCCTCTGGAAACACCATATATTTT. The chain uses TRBV7-8 and TRBJ1-3; no reliable D call. V shed 5 bases and J shed 0 bases, with 14 bases lying between them. The germline V gene encodes CDR1 SGHVS and CDR2 FQNEAQ. This CDR3 spans 16 amino acids. The entire variable domain, with the rest obtained from reference TRBV7-8 and TRBJ1-3, is as follows: GAGVSQSPRYKVAKRGQDVALRCDPISGHVSLFWYQQALGQGPEFLTYFQNEAQLDKSGLPSDRFFAERPEGSVSTLKIQRTQQEDSAVYLCASSGPRLASGNTIYFGEGSWLTVV.

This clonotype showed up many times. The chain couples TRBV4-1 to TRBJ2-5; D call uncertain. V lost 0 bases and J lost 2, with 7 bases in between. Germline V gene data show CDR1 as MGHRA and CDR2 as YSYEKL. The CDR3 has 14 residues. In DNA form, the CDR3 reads TGCGCCAGCAGCCAAGATGCCAGTCAAGAGACCCAGTACTTC. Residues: CASSQDASQETQYF.

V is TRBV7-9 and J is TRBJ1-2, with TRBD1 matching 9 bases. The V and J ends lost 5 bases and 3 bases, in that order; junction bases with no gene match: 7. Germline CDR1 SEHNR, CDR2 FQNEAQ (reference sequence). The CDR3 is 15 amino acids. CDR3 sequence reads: CASSPGTGSDYGYTF. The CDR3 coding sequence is TGTGCCAGCAGCCCGGGGACAGGGTCTGACTATGGCTACACCTTC.

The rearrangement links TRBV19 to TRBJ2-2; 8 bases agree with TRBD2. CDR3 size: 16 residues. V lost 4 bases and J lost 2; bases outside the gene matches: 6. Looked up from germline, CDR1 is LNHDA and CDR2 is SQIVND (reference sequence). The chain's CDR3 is CASSTPTSGNTGELFF. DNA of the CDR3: TGTGCCAGTAGTACCCCCACTAGCGGAAACACCGGGGAGCTGTTTTTT.

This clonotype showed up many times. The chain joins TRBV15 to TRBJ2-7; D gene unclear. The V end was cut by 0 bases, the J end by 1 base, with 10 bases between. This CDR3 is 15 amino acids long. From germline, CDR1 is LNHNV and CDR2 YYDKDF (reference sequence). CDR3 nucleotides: TGTGCCACCAGCAGAGATCGGGCGGTTTCCTACGAGCAGTACTTC. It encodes CATSRDRAVSYEQYF.

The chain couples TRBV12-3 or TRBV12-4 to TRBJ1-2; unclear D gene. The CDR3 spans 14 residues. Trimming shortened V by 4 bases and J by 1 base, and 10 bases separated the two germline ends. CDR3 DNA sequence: TGTGCCAGCAGTTGGGCGTCTGGTAACTATGGCTACACCTTC. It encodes CASSWASGNYGYTF.

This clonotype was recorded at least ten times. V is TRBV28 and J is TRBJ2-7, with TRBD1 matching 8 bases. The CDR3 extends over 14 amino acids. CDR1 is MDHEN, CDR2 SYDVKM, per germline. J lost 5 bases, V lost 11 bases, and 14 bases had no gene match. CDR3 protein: CAANPGQVVHEQYF. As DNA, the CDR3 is TGTGCCGCCAATCCGGGACAGGTCGTTCACGAGCAGTACTTC.

The CDR3 sequence: CASSLRGDIQETQYF. CDR3 DNA sequence: TGTGCCAGCAGCTTAAGAGGAGACATCCAAGAGACCCAGTACTTC. The chain carries TRBV7-3 and TRBJ2-5; D gene uncertain. The CDR3 contains 15 residues. Trimming removed 1 base from V and 1 base from J, with 10 bases in between. Per germline, CDR1 SGHTA and CDR2 FQGTGA.

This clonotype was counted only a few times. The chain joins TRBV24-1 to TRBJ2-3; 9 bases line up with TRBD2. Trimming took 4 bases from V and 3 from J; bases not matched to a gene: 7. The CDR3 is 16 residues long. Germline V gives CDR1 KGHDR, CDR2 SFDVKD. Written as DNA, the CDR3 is TGTGCCACCAGTGACGTAGCGGGAGCCCTGACAGATACGCAGTATTTT. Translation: CATSDVAGALTDTQYF.

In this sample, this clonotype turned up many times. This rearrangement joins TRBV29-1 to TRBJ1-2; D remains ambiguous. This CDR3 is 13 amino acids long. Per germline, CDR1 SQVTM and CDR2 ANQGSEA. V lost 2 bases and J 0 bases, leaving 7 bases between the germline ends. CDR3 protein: CSVERRPNYGYTF. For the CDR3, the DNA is TGCAGCGTTGAAAGACGGCCTAACTATGGCTACACCTTC.

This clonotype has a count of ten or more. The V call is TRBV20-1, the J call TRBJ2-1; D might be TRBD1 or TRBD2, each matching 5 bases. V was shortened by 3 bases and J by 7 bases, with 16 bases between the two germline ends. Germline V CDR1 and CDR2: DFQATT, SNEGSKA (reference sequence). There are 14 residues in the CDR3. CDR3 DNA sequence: TGCAGTGCTAGTACTGGGGCGCCGGGAAATGAGCAGTTCTTC. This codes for CSASTGAPGNEQFF.

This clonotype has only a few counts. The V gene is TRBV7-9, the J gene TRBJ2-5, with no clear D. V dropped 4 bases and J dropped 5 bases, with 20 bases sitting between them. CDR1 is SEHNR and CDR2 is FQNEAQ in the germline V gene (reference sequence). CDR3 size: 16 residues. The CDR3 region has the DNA TGTGCCAGCAGCTCCACCCCGGCCCTTGGTCGGGAGACCCAGTACTTC. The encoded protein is CASSSTPALGRETQYF. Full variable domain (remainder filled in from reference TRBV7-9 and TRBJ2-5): DTGVSQNPRHKITKRGQNVTFRCDPISEHNRLYWYRQTLGQGPEFLTYFQNEAQLEKSRLLSDRFSAERPKGSFSTLEIQRTEQGDSAMYLCASSSTPALGRETQYFGPGTRLLVL.

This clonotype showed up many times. In DNA, the CDR3 is TGTGCCAGCAGCCAAACAGATTTCTTCACGAATGAAAAACTGTTTTTT. Translation: CASSQTDFFTNEKLFF. The V and J genes are TRBV3-1 and TRBJ1-4; D gene uncertain. This CDR3 has 16 amino acids. The germline V gene encodes CDR1 LGHDT and CDR2 YNNKEL (reference sequence). V was shortened by 2 bases and J by 5 bases, with 15 bases between the two germline ends.

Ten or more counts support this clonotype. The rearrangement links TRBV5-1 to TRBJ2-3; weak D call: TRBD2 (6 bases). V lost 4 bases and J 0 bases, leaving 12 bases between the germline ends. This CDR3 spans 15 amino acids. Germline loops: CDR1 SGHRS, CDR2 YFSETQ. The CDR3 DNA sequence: TGCGCCAGCAGCCCCGTGGAGGGCAGCACAGATACGCAGTATTTT. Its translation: CASSPVEGSTDTQYF.

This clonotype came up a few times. In nucleotides, the CDR3 is TGTGCCAGTAGTATCCGGCGCGGGCCAGGGAAGAACACCGGGGAGCTGTTTTTT. Its translation: CASSIRRGPGKNTGELFF. The chain recombines TRBV19 with TRBJ2-2; D possibly uses TRBD1 or TRBD2 (5 bases each). Germline V lookup: CDR1 LNHDA, CDR2 SQIVND (reference sequence). V was cut by 3 bases and J by 1 base, with 18 bases left in between. The CDR3 sequence is 18 residues long.

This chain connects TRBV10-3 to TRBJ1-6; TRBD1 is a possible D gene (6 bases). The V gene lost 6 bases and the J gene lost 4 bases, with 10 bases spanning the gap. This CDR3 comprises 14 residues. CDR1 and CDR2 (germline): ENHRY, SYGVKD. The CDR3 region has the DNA TGTGCCATCAGCGGGACAAGTTATAATTCACCCCTCCACTTT. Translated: CAISGTSYNSPLHF.

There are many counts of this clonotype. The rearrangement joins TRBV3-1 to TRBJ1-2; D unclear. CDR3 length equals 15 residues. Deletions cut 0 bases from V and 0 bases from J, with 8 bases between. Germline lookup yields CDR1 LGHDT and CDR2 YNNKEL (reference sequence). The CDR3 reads CASSQDLTANYGYTF. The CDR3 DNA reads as TGTGCCAGCAGCCAAGACTTAACAGCTAACTATGGCTACACCTTC.

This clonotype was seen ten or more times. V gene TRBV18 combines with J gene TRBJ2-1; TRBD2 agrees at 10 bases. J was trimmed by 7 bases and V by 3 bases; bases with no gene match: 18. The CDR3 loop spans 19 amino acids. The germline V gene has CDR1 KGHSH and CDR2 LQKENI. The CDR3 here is CASSPTAARLAGGGNEQFF. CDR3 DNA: TGTGCCAGCTCACCCACCGCCGCGAGGTTAGCGGGAGGCGGTAATGAGCAGTTCTTC.

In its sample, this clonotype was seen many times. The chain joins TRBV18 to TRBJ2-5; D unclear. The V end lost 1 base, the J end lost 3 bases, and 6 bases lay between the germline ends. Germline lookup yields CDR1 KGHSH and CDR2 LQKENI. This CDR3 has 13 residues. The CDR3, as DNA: TGTGCCAGCTCACCACTAGCTGAAGAGACCCAGTACTTC. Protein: CASSPLAEETQYF.

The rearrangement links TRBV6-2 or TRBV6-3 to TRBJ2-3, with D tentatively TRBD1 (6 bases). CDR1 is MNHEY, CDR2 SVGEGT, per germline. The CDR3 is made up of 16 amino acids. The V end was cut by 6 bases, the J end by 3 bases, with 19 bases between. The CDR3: CASRRAGAVETDTQYF. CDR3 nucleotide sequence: TGTGCCAGCAGGAGAGCAGGGGCGGTGGAAACAGATACGCAGTATTTT.

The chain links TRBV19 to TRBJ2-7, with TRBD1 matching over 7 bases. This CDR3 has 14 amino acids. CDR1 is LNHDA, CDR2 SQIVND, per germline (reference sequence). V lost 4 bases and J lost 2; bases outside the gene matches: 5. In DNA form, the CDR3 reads TGTGCCAGTAGTAACCCGGGACAGACCTACGAGCAGTACTTC. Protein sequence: CASSNPGQTYEQYF.

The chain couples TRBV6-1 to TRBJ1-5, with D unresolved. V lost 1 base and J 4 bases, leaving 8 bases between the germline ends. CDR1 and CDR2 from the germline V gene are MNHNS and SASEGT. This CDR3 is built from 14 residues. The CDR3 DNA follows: TGTGCCAGCAGTGAAGGCGTCAGGAATCAGCCCCAGCATTTT. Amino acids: CASSEGVRNQPQHF.

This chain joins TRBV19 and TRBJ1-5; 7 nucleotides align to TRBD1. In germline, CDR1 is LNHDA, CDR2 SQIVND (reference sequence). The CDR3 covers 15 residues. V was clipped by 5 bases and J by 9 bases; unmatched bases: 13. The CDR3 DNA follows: TGTGCCAGTAGTTCCGGGACAGCTTCTTGGACGCCCCAGCATTTT. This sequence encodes CASSSGTASWTPQHF.

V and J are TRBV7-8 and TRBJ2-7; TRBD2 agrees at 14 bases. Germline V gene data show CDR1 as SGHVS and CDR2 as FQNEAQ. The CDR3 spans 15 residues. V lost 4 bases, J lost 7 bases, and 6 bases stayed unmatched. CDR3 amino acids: CASSSTSGGAGEQYF. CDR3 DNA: TGTGCCAGCAGCTCGACTAGCGGGGGGGCCGGGGAGCAGTACTTC.